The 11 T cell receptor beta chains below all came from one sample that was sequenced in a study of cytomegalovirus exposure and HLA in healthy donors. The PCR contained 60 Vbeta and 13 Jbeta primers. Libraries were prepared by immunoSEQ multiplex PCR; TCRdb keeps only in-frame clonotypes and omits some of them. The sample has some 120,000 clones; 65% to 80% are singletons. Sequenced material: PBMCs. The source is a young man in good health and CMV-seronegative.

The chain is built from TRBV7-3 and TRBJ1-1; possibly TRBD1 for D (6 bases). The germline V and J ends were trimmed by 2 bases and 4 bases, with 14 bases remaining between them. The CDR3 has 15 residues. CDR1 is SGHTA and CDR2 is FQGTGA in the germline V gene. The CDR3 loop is CASSLVVEGGTEAFF. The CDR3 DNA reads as TGTGCCAGCAGCTTAGTGGTAGAAGGGGGCACTGAAGCTTTCTTT.

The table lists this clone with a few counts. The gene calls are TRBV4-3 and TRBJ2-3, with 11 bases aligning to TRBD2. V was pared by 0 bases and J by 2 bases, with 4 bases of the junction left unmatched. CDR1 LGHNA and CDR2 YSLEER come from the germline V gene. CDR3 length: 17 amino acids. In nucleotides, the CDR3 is TGCGCCAGCAGCCAAGAGGGGACTAGCGGTTACACAGATACGCAGTATTTT. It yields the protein CASSQEGTSGYTDTQYF.

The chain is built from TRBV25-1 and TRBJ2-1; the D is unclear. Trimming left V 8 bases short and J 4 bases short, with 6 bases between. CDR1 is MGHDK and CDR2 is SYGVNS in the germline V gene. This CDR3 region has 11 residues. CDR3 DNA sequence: TGTGCCAGCCTTCGTTACAATGAGCAGTTCTTC. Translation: CASLRYNEQFF.

The DNA for the CDR3 is TGTGCCAGCAGCGTAGCTGGTGGAGGGATTGGAAACACCATATATTTT. This codes for CASSVAGGGIGNTIYF. The gene calls are TRBV9 and TRBJ1-3; D gene uncertain. CDR3 length: 16 residues. V was shortened by 0 bases and J by 3 bases, with 13 bases between the two germline ends. Germline CDR1 SGDLS, CDR2 YYNGEE. Using reference TRBV9 and TRBJ1-3 for the parts outside the CDR3, the full variable domain is DSGVTQTPKHLITATGQRVTLRCSPRSGDLSVYWYQQSLDQGLQFLIQYYNGEERAKGNILERFSAQQFPDLHSELNLSSLELGDSALYFCASSVAGGGIGNTIYFGEGSWLTVV.

The CDR3 here is CASSLGQLSVQPQHF. CDR3 DNA sequence: TGTGCCAGCAGTCTAGGACAGCTAAGCGTTCAGCCCCAGCATTTT. The V gene is TRBV28, the J gene TRBJ1-5; TRBD1 might be the D (6 bases). Germline lookup yields CDR1 MDHEN and CDR2 SYDVKM. This CDR3 spans 15 amino acids. The germline V and J ends were trimmed by 5 bases and 6 bases, with 17 bases remaining between them.

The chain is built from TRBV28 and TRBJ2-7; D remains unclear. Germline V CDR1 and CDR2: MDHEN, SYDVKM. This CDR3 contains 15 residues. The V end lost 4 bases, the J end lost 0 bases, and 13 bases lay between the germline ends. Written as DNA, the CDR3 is TGTGCCAGCAGTTACAGTTCTAAGAGCTCCTACGAGCAGTACTTC. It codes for CASSYSSKSSYEQYF. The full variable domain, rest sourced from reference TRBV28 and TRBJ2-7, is DVKVTQSSRYLVKRTGEKVFLECVQDMDHENMFWYRQDPGLGLRLIYFSYDVKMKEKGDIPEGYSVSREKKERFSLILESASTNQTSMYLCASSYSSKSSYEQYFGPGTRLTVT.

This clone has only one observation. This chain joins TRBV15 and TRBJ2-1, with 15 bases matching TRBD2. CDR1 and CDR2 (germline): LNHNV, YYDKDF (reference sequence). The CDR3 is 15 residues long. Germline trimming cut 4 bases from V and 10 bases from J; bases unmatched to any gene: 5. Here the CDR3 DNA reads TGTGCCACCAGCATCCGGACTAGCGGGAGGGGAGAGCAGTTCTTC. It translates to CATSIRTSGRGEQFF.

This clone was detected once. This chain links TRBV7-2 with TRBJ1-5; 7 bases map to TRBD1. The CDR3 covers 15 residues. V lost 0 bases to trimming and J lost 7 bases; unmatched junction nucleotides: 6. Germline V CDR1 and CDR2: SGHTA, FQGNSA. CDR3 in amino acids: CASSLASTGEQPQHF. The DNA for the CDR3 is TGTGCCAGCAGCTTAGCTAGCACAGGGGAACAGCCCCAGCATTTT.

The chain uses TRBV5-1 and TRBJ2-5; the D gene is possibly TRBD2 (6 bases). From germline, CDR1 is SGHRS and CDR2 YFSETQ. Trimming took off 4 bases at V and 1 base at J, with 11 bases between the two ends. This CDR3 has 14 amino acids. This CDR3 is CASSPGLLQETQYF. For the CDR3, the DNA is TGCGCCAGCAGCCCGGGACTGCTCCAAGAGACCCAGTACTTC.

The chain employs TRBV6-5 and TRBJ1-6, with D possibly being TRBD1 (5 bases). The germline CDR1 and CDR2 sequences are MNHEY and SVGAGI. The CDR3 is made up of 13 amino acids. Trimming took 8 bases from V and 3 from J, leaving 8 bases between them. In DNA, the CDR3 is TGTGCCAGCGTTGACAGCTATAATTCACCCCTCCACTTT. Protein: CASVDSYNSPLHF.

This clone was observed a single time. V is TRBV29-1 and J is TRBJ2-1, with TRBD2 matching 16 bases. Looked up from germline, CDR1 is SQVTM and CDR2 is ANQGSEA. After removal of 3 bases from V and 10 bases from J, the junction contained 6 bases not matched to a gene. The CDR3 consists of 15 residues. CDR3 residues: CSVELLGLAGGEQFF. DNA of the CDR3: TGCAGCGTTGAGTTGTTGGGACTAGCGGGAGGGGAGCAGTTCTTC.